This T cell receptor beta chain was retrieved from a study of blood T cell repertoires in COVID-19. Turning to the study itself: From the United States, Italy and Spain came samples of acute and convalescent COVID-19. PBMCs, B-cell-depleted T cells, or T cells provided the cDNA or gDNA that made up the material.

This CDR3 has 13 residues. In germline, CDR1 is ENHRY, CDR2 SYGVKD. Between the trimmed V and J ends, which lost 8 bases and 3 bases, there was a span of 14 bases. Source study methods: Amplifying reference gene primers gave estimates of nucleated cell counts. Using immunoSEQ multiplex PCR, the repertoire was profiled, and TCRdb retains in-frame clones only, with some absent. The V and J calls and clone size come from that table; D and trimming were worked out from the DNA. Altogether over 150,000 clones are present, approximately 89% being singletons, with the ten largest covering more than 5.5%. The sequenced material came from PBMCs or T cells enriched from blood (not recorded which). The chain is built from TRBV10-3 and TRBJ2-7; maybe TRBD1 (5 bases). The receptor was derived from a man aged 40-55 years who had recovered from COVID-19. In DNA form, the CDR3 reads TGTGCCATCTTAGGAGACAGTTTCTACGAGCAGTACTTC. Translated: CAILGDSFYEQYF.